This is a list of T cell receptor beta chains from one sample in a study of neurological immune-mediated disorders. A single record per CDR3 protein comes from TCRdb applying MiXCR to the 5' RACE reads. Of tens of thousands of distinct CDR3 sequences in the sample, roughly an eighth were seen once. The specimen sequenced was PBMCs. These receptors were obtained from a female donor with HTLV-1-associated myelopathy (HAM/TSP). CDR3s include the opening cysteine and the closing phenylalanine or tryptophan. D genes are given only for firm matches. Clone size, where shown, is once, few, many, or a class for clones that have expanded.

size	length	D	V	J	DNA	CDR3
many	17	TRBD2	TRBV28	TRBJ2-2	TGTGCCAGCAGGGGGACTAGCGGGGGGGCACGCTCCGGGGAGCTGTTTTTT	CASRGTSGGARSGELFF
NA	14	TRBD1	TRBV19	TRBJ2-3	TGTGCCAGTAAGCGACAGGGGGAGACAGATACGCAGTATTTT	CASKRQGETDTQYF
many	17	TRBD2	TRBV12-5	TRBJ2-1	TGTGCTAGTGGACGCCAACGAAGCGGGGGGTCCTACAATGAGCAGTTCTTC	CASGRQRSGGSYNEQFF
few	13	TRBD1	TRBV27	TRBJ1-5	TGTGCCAGCGGATACAGGGGGCATAAGCCCCAGCATTTT	CASGYRGHKPQHF
few	15	NA	TRBV7-9	TRBJ2-6	TGTGCCAGCAGCTGGTTAAGCTCTGGGGCCAACGTCCTGACTTTC	CASSWLSSGANVLTF
many	13	NA	TRBV24-1	TRBJ2-6	TGTGCCACCGGGATAGTTGGGGCCAACGTCCTGACTTTC	CATGIVGANVLTF
NA	14	TRBD1	TRBV3-1	TRBJ1-4	TGTGCCAGCAGCCAAGCAGGGGGTGATGAAAAACTGTTTTTT	CASSQAGGDEKLFF
many	13	NA	TRBV28	TRBJ1-2	TGTGCCAGCACCCTCTCCCGGGGGTATGGCTACACCTTC	CASTLSRGYGYTF
many	19	TRBD1	TRBV5-1	TRBJ2-7	TGCGCCAGCAGCTTGTCGGCCGGGACAGGGGGCGATAGAAGCTACGAGCAGTACTTC	CASSLSAGTGGDRSYEQYF
many	14	TRBD1	TRBV20-1	TRBJ2-7	TGCAGTGCTAGGGAGCCGCAGGGGGCCTACGAGCAGTACTTC	CSAREPQGAYEQYF
many	13	NA	TRBV29-1	TRBJ2-1	TGCAGCGTTGGGAGGGATTCCTACAATGAGCAGTTCTTC	CSVGRDSYNEQFF